Below, 20 T cell receptor beta chains from the same sample are listed, as sequenced in a study of blood T cell repertoires in COVID-19. The protocol was immunoSEQ multiplex PCR, while the TCRdb copy is restricted to in-frame clones and leaves out a portion. The sample has approximately 16,000 clones; 85% to 90% are singletons. Sequencing was done on a sample of peripheral blood. These receptors were collected from a human donor in a cohort sampled during active COVID-19.

The gene calls are TRBV2 and TRBJ1-2; perhaps TRBD1 as D (5 bases). The CDR3 loop spans 11 amino acids. Germline-derived CDR1 and CDR2 are SNHLY and FYNNEI. Trimming left V 6 bases short and J 5 bases short, with 7 bases between. CDR3 sequence (DNA): TGTGCCAGCAGCACAGGTTATGGCTACACCTTC. Protein product: CASSTGYGYTF.

The chain has TRBV13 and TRBJ1-2; possible D gene TRBD1, 5 bases. This CDR3 region has 14 residues. Between the trimmed V and J ends, which lost 4 bases and 2 bases, there was a span of 11 bases. In germline, CDR1 is PRHDT, CDR2 FYEKMQ (reference sequence). CDR3 amino acids: CASSSRQGNYGYTF. DNA for the CDR3: TGTGCCAGCAGCTCTCGTCAGGGAAACTATGGCTACACCTTC.

V gene TRBV7-2 combines with J gene TRBJ2-3; TRBD1 matches 8 bases. The germline CDR1 and CDR2 sequences are SGHTA and FQGNSA. The V and J ends lost 5 bases and 1 base, in that order; junction bases with no gene match: 2. The CDR3 loop spans 14 amino acids. The CDR3 is CASSPDRGTDTQYF. As DNA, the CDR3 is TGTGCCAGCAGCCCGGACAGGGGCACAGATACGCAGTATTTT.

V usage is TRBV19 and J usage is TRBJ2-3; no definite D call. CDR1 LNHDA and CDR2 SQIVND come from the germline V gene (reference sequence). V was pared by 6 bases and J by 0 bases, with 4 bases between. CDR3 length: 12 residues. This CDR3 reads CASRQSTDTQYF. The CDR3 coding sequence is TGTGCCAGTAGACAAAGCACAGATACGCAGTATTTT.

The chain is built from TRBV6-4 and TRBJ2-5; a weak D match, TRBD1 (6 bases). This CDR3 comprises 17 residues. CDR1 is MRHNA, CDR2 SNTAGT, per germline. V lost 2 bases and J lost 1, with 17 bases in between. This CDR3 is CASSDPASRGFQETQYF. For the CDR3, the DNA is TGTGCCAGCAGTGACCCCGCGAGCAGGGGATTCCAAGAGACCCAGTACTTC.

This chain connects TRBV7-3 to TRBJ1-1; weak D call: TRBD1 (6 bases). The CDR3 has 14 residues. V lost 4 bases to trimming and J lost 6 bases, with 15 bases between them. Germline V lookup: CDR1 SGHTA, CDR2 FQGTGA. The CDR3 DNA follows: TGTGCCAGCAGCTCGGACAGCTACGGTTCTGAAGCTTTCTTT. Encoded protein: CASSSDSYGSEAFF.

The V gene is TRBV6-5, the J gene TRBJ1-4, with D perhaps TRBD1 (6 bases). CDR1 and CDR2 (germline): MNHEY, SVGAGI. V was clipped by 2 bases and J by 3 bases, with 10 bases between them. The CDR3 extends over 15 amino acids. The CDR3 region is CASSYDRTSNEKLFF. CDR3 sequence (DNA): TGTGCCAGCAGTTACGACAGGACCTCTAATGAAAAACTGTTTTTT.

This sequence joins TRBV9 and TRBJ1-2, with 7 bases identical to TRBD1. J gave up 6 bases and V 0 bases, and 5 bases lay outside the gene matches. The CDR3 extends over 14 amino acids. Germline V gene lookup returns CDR1 SGDLS and CDR2 YYNGEE. CDR3 sequence: CASSVGRQGDGYTF. The CDR3 region has the DNA TGTGCCAGCAGCGTAGGAAGACAGGGCGATGGCTACACCTTC.

The V gene is TRBV10-3, the J gene TRBJ2-2; D gene ambiguous. Germline V gene lookup returns CDR1 ENHRY and CDR2 SYGVKD. There are 14 residues in the CDR3. The V end was cut by 3 bases, the J end by 3 bases, with 8 bases between. The CDR3 region has the DNA TGTGCCATCAGTGACGTGACTTACACCGGGGAGCTGTTTTTT. Translated, it gives CAISDVTYTGELFF.

Turning to this clone: Sequence at one end of the junction differs from germline and may be a read error. J is TRBJ2-2 and V is TRBV7-7; 7 bases fit TRBD2. The CDR3 covers 15 residues. The germline V gene has CDR1 SSHAT and CDR2 FNYEAQ (reference sequence). The CDR3 reads CASSLWGGDTGELFF. The CDR3 DNA sequence: TGTGCTAGCAGCTTGTGGGGGGGAGACACCGGGGAGCTGTTTTTT.

CDR3 loop: CASSERGEGSGANVLTF. CDR3 nucleotide sequence: TGTGCCAGCAGTGAAAGGGGGGAGGGCTCTGGGGCCAACGTCCTGACTTTC. The chain recombines TRBV6-1 with TRBJ2-6; maybe TRBD2 (7 bases). The V end lost 2 bases, the J end lost 0 bases, and 11 bases lay between the germline ends. CDR1 and CDR2 from the germline V gene are MNHNS and SASEGT. This CDR3 is 17 amino acids long.

The rearrangement links TRBV2 to TRBJ2-7; D not resolved. Germline-derived CDR1 and CDR2 are SNHLY and FYNNEI. V was pared by 6 bases and J by 2 bases, with 2 bases between. This CDR3 region has 10 residues. This CDR3 is CASSTYEQYF. The CDR3 DNA reads as TGTGCCAGCAGCACCTACGAGCAGTACTTC.

The chain has TRBV15 and TRBJ2-7, with D possibly being TRBD1 (6 bases). The CDR3 spans 14 residues. The V end was cut by 3 bases, the J end by 5 bases, with 14 bases between. Germline CDR1 is LNHNV and CDR2 is YYDKDF (reference sequence). The chain's CDR3 is CATSRGTRVDEQYF. CDR3 bases: TGTGCCACCAGCAGGGGGACACGAGTCGACGAGCAGTACTTC.

V usage is TRBV11-1 and J usage is TRBJ2-2; no clear D. CDR3 length: 12 amino acids. V gave up 5 bases and J gave up 5 bases, with 6 bases separating them. Germline V gene lookup returns CDR1 SGHAT and CDR2 FQDESV (reference sequence). CDR3 protein: CASSLVTGELFF. Here the CDR3 DNA reads TGTGCCAGCAGCCTCGTTACCGGGGAGCTGTTTTTT.

This clone was seen only a few times. The rearrangement joins TRBV27 to TRBJ1-2, with D perhaps matching TRBD1 (6 bases). Per germline, CDR1 MNHEY and CDR2 SMNVEV (reference sequence). This CDR3 is 16 amino acids long. Trimming removed 3 bases at V and 6 bases at J, with 20 bases between. The CDR3 DNA is TGTGCCAGCAGTTTCGCCCCCTCACAGGGAAGGGATGGCTACACCTTC. This encodes CASSFAPSQGRDGYTF.

This rearrangement joins TRBV7-9 to TRBJ2-5, with D possibly matching TRBD2 (5 bases). Trimming stripped 2 bases from V and 5 bases from J, with 6 bases between. CDR3 length: 12 amino acids. Per germline, CDR1 SEHNR and CDR2 FQNEAQ (reference sequence). The CDR3 DNA reads as TGTGCCAGCAGCTTACGCGGGGAGACCCAGTACTTC. This encodes CASSLRGETQYF. The full variable domain, completed using reference TRBV7-9 and TRBJ2-5, is DTGVSQNPRHKITKRGQNVTFRCDPISEHNRLYWYRQTLGQGPEFLTYFQNEAQLEKSRLLSDRFSAERPKGSFSTLEIQRTEQGDSAMYLCASSLRGETQYFGPGTRLLVL.

Regarding this clone: Germline and junction disagree at one end, which may indicate a read error. V usage is TRBV3-1 (or the pseudogene TRBV3-2) and J usage is TRBJ2-3; 8 bases match TRBD2. This CDR3 has 15 residues. The V gene's germline CDR1 is LGHDT and CDR2 YNNKEL (reference sequence). In DNA form, the CDR3 reads TGTGCCAGCAGCCAAGGGGGCGGGGGGCCAAGTTTTATGGATTTT. This gives the protein CASSQGGGGPSFMDF.

V and J are TRBV18 and TRBJ2-5, with a tentative D call TRBD2 (6 bases). The CDR3 has 14 residues. Germline loops: CDR1 KGHSH, CDR2 LQKENI. Trimming pared 6 bases from V and 3 bases from J, leaving 14 bases between. The CDR3 bases are TGTGCCAGCTCTGGGGACTCCTCGGAAGAGACCCAGTACTTC. This translates into CASSGDSSEETQYF.

The rearrangement joins TRBV7-3 to TRBJ1-1; D ambiguous. This CDR3 spans 13 amino acids. Trimming removed 5 bases from V and 4 bases from J, with 11 bases in between. Germline CDR1 SGHTA, CDR2 FQGTGA. The CDR3 reads CASSASYSTEAFF. CDR3 DNA: TGTGCCAGCAGCGCATCCTATTCCACTGAAGCTTTCTTT. Based on the CDR3 plus reference TRBV7-3 and TRBJ1-1, the full variable domain is GAGVSQTPSNKVTEKGKYVELRCDPISGHTALYWYRQSLGQGPEFLIYFQGTGAADDSGLPNDRFFAVRPEGSVSTLKIQRTERGDSAVYLCASSASYSTEAFFGQGTRLTVV.

The chain carries TRBV5-8 and TRBJ2-1; D unresolved. Deletions cut 5 bases from V and 9 bases from J, with 18 bases between. CDR1 SGHTS and CDR2 YDEGEE come from the germline V gene. The CDR3 is made up of 14 amino acids. In nucleotides, the CDR3 is TGTGCCAGCAGAAACCCAGTTTCCGTGCCTGAGCAGTTCTTC. Translation gives CASRNPVSVPEQFF.